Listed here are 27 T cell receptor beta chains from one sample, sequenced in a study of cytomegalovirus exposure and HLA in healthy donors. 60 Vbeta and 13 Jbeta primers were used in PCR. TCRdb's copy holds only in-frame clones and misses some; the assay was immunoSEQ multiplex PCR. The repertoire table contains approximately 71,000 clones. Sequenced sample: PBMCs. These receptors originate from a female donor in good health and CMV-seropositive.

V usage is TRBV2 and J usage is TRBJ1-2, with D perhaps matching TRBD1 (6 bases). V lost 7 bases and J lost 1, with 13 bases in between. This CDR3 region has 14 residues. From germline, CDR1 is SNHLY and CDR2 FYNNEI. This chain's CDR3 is CASKPLQGNYGYTF. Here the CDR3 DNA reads TGTGCCAGCAAGCCCCTACAGGGTAACTATGGCTACACCTTC.

The CDR3, as DNA: TGTGCCAGCTCAGAGACTAGCGGGGGAGCGGGGAGAACAGATACGCAGTATTTT. It is translated as CASSETSGGAGRTDTQYF. This rearrangement joins TRBV18 to TRBJ2-3; 12 bases line up with TRBD2. The germline V gene encodes CDR1 KGHSH and CDR2 LQKENI. The CDR3 contains 18 residues. The ends lost 5 bases at V and 3 bases at J; junction bases unmatched: 12.

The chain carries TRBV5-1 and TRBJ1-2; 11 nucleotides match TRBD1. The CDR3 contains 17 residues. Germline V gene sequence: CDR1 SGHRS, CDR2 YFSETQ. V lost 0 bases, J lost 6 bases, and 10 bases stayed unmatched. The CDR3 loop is CASSLGAPGTGGHGYTF. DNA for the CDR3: TGCGCCAGCAGCTTGGGGGCTCCCGGGACAGGGGGACATGGCTACACCTTC.

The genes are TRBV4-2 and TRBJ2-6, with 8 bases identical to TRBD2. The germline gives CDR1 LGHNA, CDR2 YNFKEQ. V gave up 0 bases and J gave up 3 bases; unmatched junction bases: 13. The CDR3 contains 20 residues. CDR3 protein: CASSQDLAGGLSYGANVLTF. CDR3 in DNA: TGTGCCAGCAGCCAAGATTTGGCGGGAGGCCTTAGCTATGGGGCCAACGTCCTGACTTTC.

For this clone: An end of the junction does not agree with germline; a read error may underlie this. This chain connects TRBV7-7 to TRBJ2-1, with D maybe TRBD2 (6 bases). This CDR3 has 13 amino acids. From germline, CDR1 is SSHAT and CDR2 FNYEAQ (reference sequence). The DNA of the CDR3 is TGTGCTAGCAGCGAGGCGGGGCACAATGAGCAGTTCTTC. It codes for CASSEAGHNEQFF.

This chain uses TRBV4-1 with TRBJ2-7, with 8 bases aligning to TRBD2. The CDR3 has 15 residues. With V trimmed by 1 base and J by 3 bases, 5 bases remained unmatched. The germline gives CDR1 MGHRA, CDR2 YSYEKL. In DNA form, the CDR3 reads TGCGCCAGCAGCCAAGTATCGGGGGGGCACTACGAGCAGTACTTC. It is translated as CASSQVSGGHYEQYF.

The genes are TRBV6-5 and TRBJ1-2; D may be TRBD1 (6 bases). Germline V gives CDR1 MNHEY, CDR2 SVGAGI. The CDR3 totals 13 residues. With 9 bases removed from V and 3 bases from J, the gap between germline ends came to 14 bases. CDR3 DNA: TGTGCCAGTAGGGTCCGGACAGACTATGGCTACACCTTC. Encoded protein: CASRVRTDYGYTF.

The CDR3 loop is CASSFGEKLFF. The CDR3 DNA follows: TGTGCCAGCAGTTTCGGGGAAAAACTGTTTTTT. The chain recombines TRBV28 with TRBJ1-4; D gene unclear. The germline CDR1 and CDR2 sequences are MDHEN and SYDVKM. The CDR3 runs 11 residues. V dropped 3 bases and J dropped 8 bases, with 4 bases sitting between them. The full variable domain, rest sourced from reference TRBV28 and TRBJ1-4, is DVKVTQSSRYLVKRTGEKVFLECVQDMDHENMFWYRQDPGLGLRLIYFSYDVKMKEKGDIPEGYSVSREKKERFSLILESASTNQTSMYLCASSFGEKLFFGSGTQLSVL.

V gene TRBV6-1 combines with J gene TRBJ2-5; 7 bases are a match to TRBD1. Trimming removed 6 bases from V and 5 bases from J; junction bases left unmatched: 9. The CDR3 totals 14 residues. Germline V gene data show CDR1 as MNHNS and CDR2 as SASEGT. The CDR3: CASSPRQGGETQYF. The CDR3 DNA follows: TGTGCCAGCAGCCCCCGACAGGGTGGGGAGACCCAGTACTTC.

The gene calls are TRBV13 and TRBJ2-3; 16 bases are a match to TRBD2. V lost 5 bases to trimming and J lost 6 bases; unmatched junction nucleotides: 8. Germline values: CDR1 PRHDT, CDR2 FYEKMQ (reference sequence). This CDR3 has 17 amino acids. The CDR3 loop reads CASSVGLAGGPNDTQYF. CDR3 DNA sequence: TGTGCCAGCAGCGTGGGACTAGCGGGGGGGCCGAATGATACGCAGTATTTT.

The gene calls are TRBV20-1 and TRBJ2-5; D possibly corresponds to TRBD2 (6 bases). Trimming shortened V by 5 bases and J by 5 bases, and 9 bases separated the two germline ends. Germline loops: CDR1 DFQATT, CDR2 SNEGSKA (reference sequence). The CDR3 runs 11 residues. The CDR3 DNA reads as TGCAGTGCTGGAGGGGCGGAGACCCAGTACTTC. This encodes CSAGGAETQYF.

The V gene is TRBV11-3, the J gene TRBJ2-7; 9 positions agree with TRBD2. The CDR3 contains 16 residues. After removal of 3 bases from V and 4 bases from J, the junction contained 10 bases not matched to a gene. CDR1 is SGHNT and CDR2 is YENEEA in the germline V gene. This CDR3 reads CASSLTGTSWTYEQYF. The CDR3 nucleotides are TGTGCCAGCAGCTTGACGGGGACTAGCTGGACGTACGAGCAGTACTTC.

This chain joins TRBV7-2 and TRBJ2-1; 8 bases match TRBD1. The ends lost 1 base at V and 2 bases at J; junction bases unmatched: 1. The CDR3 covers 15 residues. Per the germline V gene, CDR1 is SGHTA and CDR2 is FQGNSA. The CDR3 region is CASSLGQGPYNEQFF. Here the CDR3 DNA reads TGTGCCAGCAGCTTAGGACAGGGGCCCTACAATGAGCAGTTCTTC.

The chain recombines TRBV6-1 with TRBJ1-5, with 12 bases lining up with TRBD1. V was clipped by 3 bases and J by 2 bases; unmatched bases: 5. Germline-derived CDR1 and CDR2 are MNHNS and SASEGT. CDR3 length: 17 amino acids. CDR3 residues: CASSEGQGAYGNQPQHF. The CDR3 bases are TGTGCCAGCAGTGAGGGACAGGGGGCGTATGGCAATCAGCCCCAGCATTTT.

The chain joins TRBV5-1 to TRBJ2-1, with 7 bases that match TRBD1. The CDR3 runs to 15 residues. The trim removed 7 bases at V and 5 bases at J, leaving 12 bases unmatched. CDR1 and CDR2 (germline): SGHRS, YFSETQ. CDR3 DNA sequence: TGCGCCAGCGGAAAACTGACAGGGACCCACAATGAGCAGTTCTTC. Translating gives CASGKLTGTHNEQFF.

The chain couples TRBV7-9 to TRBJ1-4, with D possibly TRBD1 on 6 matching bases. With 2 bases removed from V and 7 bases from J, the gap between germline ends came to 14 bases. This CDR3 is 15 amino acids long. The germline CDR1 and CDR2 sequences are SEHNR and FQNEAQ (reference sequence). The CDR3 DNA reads TGTGCCAGCAGCTTATTAGGGGGATGGGGTGAAAAACTGTTTTTT. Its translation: CASSLLGGWGEKLFF.

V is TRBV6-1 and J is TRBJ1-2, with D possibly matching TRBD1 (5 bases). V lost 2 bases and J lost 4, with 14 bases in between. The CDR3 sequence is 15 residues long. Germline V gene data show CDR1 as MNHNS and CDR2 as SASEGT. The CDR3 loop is CASSEPHGAVYGYTF. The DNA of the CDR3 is TGTGCCAGCAGTGAACCCCATGGGGCAGTCTATGGCTACACCTTC.

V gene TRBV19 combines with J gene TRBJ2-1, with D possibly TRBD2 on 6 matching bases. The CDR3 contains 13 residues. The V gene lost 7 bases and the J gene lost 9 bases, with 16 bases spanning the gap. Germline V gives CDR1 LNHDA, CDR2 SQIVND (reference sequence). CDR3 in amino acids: CASTPGTGGEQFF. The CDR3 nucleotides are TGTGCCAGTACCCCCGGGACTGGCGGTGAGCAGTTCTTC.

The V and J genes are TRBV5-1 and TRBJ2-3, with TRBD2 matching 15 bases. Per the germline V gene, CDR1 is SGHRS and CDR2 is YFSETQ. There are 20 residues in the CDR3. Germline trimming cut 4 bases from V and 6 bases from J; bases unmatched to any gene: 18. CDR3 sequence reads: CASSATSGTSGGPLVDTQYF. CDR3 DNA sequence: TGCGCCAGCAGCGCAACCTCCGGGACTAGCGGGGGGCCCCTCGTGGATACGCAGTATTTT.

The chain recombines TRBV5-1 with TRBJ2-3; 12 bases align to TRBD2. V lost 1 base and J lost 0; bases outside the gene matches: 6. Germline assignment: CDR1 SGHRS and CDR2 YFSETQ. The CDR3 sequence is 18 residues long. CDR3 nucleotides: TGCGCCAGCAGCTTGCCGACTAGCGGGGGCGGGAGCACAGATACGCAGTATTTT. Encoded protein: CASSLPTSGGGSTDTQYF.

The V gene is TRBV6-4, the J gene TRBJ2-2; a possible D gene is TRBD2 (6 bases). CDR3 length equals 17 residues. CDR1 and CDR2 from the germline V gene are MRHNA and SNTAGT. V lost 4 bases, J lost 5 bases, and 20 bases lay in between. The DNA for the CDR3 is TGTGCCAGCAGTGCCATGGGGGGAGTAGCTTGGACCGGGGAGCTGTTTTTT. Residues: CASSAMGGVAWTGELFF.

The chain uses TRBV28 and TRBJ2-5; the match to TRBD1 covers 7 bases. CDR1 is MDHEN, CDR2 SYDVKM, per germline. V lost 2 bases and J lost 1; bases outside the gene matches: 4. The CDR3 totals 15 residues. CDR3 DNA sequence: TGTGCCAGCAGTTTACCGACAGGGTCCCAAGAGACCCAGTACTTC. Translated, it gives CASSLPTGSQETQYF.

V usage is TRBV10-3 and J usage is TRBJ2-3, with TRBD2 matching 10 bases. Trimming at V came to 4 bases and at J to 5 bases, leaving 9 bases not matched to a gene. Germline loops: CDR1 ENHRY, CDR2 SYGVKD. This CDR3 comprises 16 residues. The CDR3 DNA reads TGTGCCATCAGTGTGGGTCTAGCGGGAGCAAAAGATACGCAGTATTTT. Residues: CAISVGLAGAKDTQYF.

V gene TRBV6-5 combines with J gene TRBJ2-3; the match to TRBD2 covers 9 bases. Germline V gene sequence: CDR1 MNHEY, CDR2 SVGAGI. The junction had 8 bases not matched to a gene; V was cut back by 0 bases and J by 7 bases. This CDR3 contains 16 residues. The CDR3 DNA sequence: TGTGCCAGCAGTTACTCCAGGCTAGCGGGAACTCATACGCAGTATTTT. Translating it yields CASSYSRLAGTHTQYF.

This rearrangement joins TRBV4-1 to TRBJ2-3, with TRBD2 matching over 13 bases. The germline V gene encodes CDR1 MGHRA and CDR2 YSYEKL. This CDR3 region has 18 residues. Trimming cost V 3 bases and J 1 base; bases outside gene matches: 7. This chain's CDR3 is CASSHGLAGVWGTDTQYF. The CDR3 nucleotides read TGCGCCAGCAGCCACGGACTAGCGGGAGTTTGGGGCACAGATACGCAGTATTTT.

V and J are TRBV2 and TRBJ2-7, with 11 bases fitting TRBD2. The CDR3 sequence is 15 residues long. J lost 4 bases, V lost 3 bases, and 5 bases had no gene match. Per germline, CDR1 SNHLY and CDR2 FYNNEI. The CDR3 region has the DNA TGTGCCAGCAGTGAGCAACTAGCGGGAGTATACGAGCAGTACTTC. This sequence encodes CASSEQLAGVYEQYF.

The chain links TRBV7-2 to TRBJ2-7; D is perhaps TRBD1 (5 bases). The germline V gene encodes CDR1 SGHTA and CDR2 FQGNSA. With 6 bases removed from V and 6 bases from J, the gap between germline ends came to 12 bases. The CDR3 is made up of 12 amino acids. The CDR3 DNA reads TGTGCCAGCAGATTGTCAGGGCTCGAGCAGTACTTC. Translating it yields CASRLSGLEQYF.